Described below is a single TCR beta chain sequence and its context. These data originate in a study of response to subunit inactivated influenza vaccine. From the RT-PCR reads, TCRdb called clonotypes with MiXCR, one entry per CDR3 protein. The top ten hold under 10% of the sample, which has almost 250,000 distinct CDR3 sequences, more than 10% seen once. V lost 4 bases, J lost 2 bases, and 13 bases lay in between. Germline V gene sequence: CDR1 MGHRA, CDR2 YSYEKL. The CDR3 has 15 residues. Specimen: non-naive T cells sorted from PBMCs, collected about 14 days before vaccination. This TCR derives from a man in his fifties or sixties who received an inactivated influenza vaccine. The chain couples TRBV4-1 to TRBJ2-3; TRBD2 is a possible D gene (6 bases). The CDR3 bases are TGCGCCAGCAGCCTGACCGGGACTGACACAGATACGCAGTATTTT. It is translated as CASSLTGTDTDTQYF.